This T cell receptor beta chain was sequenced during a study of T cells in narcolepsy. CDR1 is SGHTA, CDR2 FQGTGA, per germline. The CDR3 is made up of 16 amino acids. V shed 5 bases and J 2 bases; nucleotides not matched to a gene: 5. On this clone: What it binds is not known.

TCRdb's table, derived via immunoSEQ multiplex PCR, lists solely in-frame clones and lacks some. This sample has 9,500 to 12,000 clones, with about 94% found just once. Study-level points and caveats: Same-patient CSF and blood CD4+ T cell clonotypes included HCRT-specific and TRIB2-specific autoreactive ones. Autoreactive clonotypes reportedly recurred in blood of same and different patients, not controls. In some patient and control memory CD4+ samples, autoreactive clones were absent.

The clonotype comes from a human donor with narcolepsy. The chain carries TRBV7-3 and TRBJ2-3; 12 bases agree with TRBD2. Sequenced: CD45RA- memory CD4+ T cells from PBMCs. The CDR3 reads CASSAGTSGFTDTQYF. The CDR3 DNA sequence: TGTGCCAGCAGCGCAGGGACTAGCGGGTTCACAGATACGCAGTATTTT.